A selection of T cell receptor beta chains follows, all from one sample in a study of T cell repertoires and HLA-DP antigens. Sequenced by immunoSEQ multiplex PCR; TCRdb stores in-frame clones only, minus some. Of around 70,000 clones listed, about 82% are singletons. The antigens for these receptors are not known. Input material: CD4+ T cells from PBMCs. The source of these receptors is a man in his fifties or sixties in good health and CMV-seronegative. The CDR3 runs from the conserved cysteine through the conserved F or W. D genes are given only for firm matches. Clone size appears in some rows only: once, few, many, or a class for an expanded clone.

d_call,clone_size,j_call,cdr3_length,v_call,cdr3_nt,cdr3_aa
TRBD1,NA,TRBJ1-3,15,TRBV11-2,TGTGCCAGCAGCCCCTACAGGGGCTCTGGAAACACCATATATTTT,CASSPYRGSGNTIYF
NA,NA,TRBJ1-5,14,TRBV7-2,TGTGCCAGCAGCTTAGAATTAGGGGGTCAGCCCCAGCATTTT,CASSLELGGQPQHF
TRBD1,NA,TRBJ1-4,16,TRBV15,TGTGCCACCAGCAGCCACCGGGACAGGGAGGGTGAAAAACTGTTTTTT,CATSSHRDREGEKLFF
TRBD1,NA,TRBJ1-1,16,TRBV19,TGTGCCAGTAGTCCAAGGGACAGGGGCGGGAACACTGAAGCTTTCTTT,CASSPRDRGGNTEAFF
TRBD1,NA,TRBJ2-7,13,TRBV27,TGTGCCAGCGCCGCCTGGGACAGGGACGAACAGTACTTC,CASAAWDRDEQYF
TRBD1,NA,TRBJ2-5,14,TRBV5-1,TGCGCCAGCAGCCCGGTGGACAGGGGGGAGACCCAGTACTTC,CASSPVDRGETQYF
NA,few,TRBJ1-1,14,TRBV7-2,TGTGCCAGCAGCTTAGTGGGGGGGAGGACTGAAGCTTTCTTT,CASSLVGGRTEAFF
NA,few,TRBJ1-6,13,TRBV30,TGTGCCTGGAGTGTCGACTTAAATTCACCCCTCCACTTT,CAWSVDLNSPLHF
NA,NA,TRBJ1-4,15,TRBV7-2,TGTGCCAGCAGCCCCGACCCCGTTTCTGGTGAAAAACTGTTTTTT,CASSPDPVSGEKLFF
NA,NA,TRBJ2-5,13,TRBV14,TGTGCCAGCAGTTTCAGTGGGGGGCAGACCCAGTACTTC,CASSFSGGQTQYF
NA,NA,TRBJ1-6,15,TRBV11-2,TGTGCCAGCAGCTTACGTGGCAGTTATAATTCACCCCTCCACTTT,CASSLRGSYNSPLHF
NA,NA,TRBJ1-2,13,TRBV29-1,TGCAGCGGTGTTAGGGAGGGGGGAGGCGGCTACACCTTC,CSGVREGGGGYTF
NA,NA,TRBJ1-1,15,TRBV5-5,TGTGCCAGCAGCTTGAGATTTGGGCAGGGCACTGAAGCTTTCTTT,CASSLRFGQGTEAFF
TRBD1,few,TRBJ1-2,12,TRBV27,TGTGCCAGTAGGACAGGGAACTATGGCTACACCTTC,CASRTGNYGYTF
TRBD2,NA,TRBJ2-1,15,TRBV6-5,TGTGCCAGCAGTTCCATCCGGACTAGCGGGAATGAGCAGTTCTTC,CASSSIRTSGNEQFF
NA,NA,TRBJ2-1,14,TRBV13,TGTGCCAGCAGCTTAAACAGGGTCTACAATGAGCAGTTCTTC,CASSLNRVYNEQFF
NA,NA,TRBJ1-5,15,TRBV19,TGTGCCAGTAGTAGCCAGGTCGGAAACAATCAGCCCCAGCATTTT,CASSSQVGNNQPQHF
TRBD2,few,TRBJ2-4,16,TRBV4-1,TGCGCCAGCGGAGGGACTAGCGGAGCCGCCGGGGCCATTCAGTACTTC,CASGGTSGAAGAIQYF
NA,NA,TRBJ2-2,15,TRBV5-1,TGCGCCAGCAGCCTCCGGGGTACTATAACTGGGGAGCTGTTTTTT,CASSLRGTITGELFF
NA,NA,TRBJ1-4,12,TRBV28,TGTGCCTCAGGTCAGAATAATGAAAAACTGTTTTTT,CASGQNNEKLFF
NA,NA,TRBJ1-1,14,TRBV30,TGTGCCTGGAGTGCGCTACGGGCAGTTAGTGAAGCTTTCTTT,CAWSALRAVSEAFF
NA,NA,TRBJ2-1,13,TRBV7-3,TGTGCCAGCAGCTCAGGGACTGACAATGAGCAGTTCTTC,CASSSGTDNEQFF
NA,NA,TRBJ2-7,12,TRBV7-2,TGTGCCAGCAGCTTAGAACCTTACGAGCAGTACTTC,CASSLEPYEQYF
NA,NA,TRBJ2-5,13,TRBV6-6,TGTGCCAGCGAACGGGAAACTACTGGAGAGCAGTACTTC,CASERETTGEQYF
NA,NA,TRBJ2-5,13,TRBV5-8,TGTGCCAGCAGCCACGGACAGAGGGAGACCCAGTACTTC,CASSHGQRETQYF
NA,NA,TRBJ2-7,13,TRBV5-1,TGCGCCAGCAGCTCGGACCTCCCGCTAGAGCAGTACTTC,CASSSDLPLEQYF
TRBD2,NA,TRBJ2-1,19,TRBV7-8,TGTGCCAGCAGCTTAGCGGGGTGGACTAGCGGGAGAACCTACAATGAGCAGTTCTTC,CASSLAGWTSGRTYNEQFF
NA,NA,TRBJ1-5,16,TRBV19,TGTGCCAGTAGTATAGTTGGAGTCCGTCCAATGGGGCCCCAGCATTTT,CASSIVGVRPMGPQHF
TRBD1,NA,TRBJ1-1,15,TRBV10-2,TGCGCCAGCAGGGAGGCAGGGGGCGGGAACACTGAAGCTTTCTTT,CASREAGGGNTEAFF
NA,NA,TRBJ1-2,14,TRBV6-1,TGTGCCAGCAGTGAAGTTGCGGGACGGGATCGCTACACCTTC,CASSEVAGRDRYTF
TRBD2,NA,TRBJ2-3,16,TRBV5-1,TGCGCCAGCAGCTTGGAAGAGCGGGGGAGCACAGATACGCAGTATTTT,CASSLEERGSTDTQYF
NA,few,TRBJ1-6,14,TRBV7-2,TGTGCCAGCAGCTTAGGTGGAATTGTATCACCCCTCCACTTT,CASSLGGIVSPLHF
NA,NA,TRBJ2-5,15,TRBV12-5,TGTGCTAGTGGTTTGTTGGCAGGGGGGGCCGAGACCCAGTACTTC,CASGLLAGGAETQYF
TRBD1,NA,TRBJ1-4,15,TRBV4-1,TGCGCCAGCAGCCAGGCCGACAGGGAAATTGAAAAACTGTTTTTT,CASSQADREIEKLFF
TRBD1,NA,TRBJ2-6,14,TRBV29-1,TGCAGCGCGACAGGGGTCTTCGGGGCCAACGTCCTGACTTTC,CSATGVFGANVLTF
NA,NA,TRBJ2-3,15,TRBV2,TGTGCCAGCAGTTTCGAGGAGGTTATGATGGGCACGCAGTATTTT,CASSFEEVMMGTQYF
NA,NA,TRBJ2-3,16,TRBV28,TGTGCCAGCAGTTTTACCCTAGGCCGGGAGACAGATACGCAGTATTTT,CASSFTLGRETDTQYF
TRBD2,NA,TRBJ2-1,17,TRBV7-3,TGTGCCAGCAGCTTAACCCCGGAGGGTAGCGGGAGCCATGAGCAGTTCTTC,CASSLTPEGSGSHEQFF
TRBD1,NA,TRBJ1-6,15,TRBV7-9,TGTGCCAGCAGCTCCACCGGGACAGCGGACTCACCCCTCCACTTT,CASSSTGTADSPLHF
TRBD1,NA,TRBJ1-5,14,TRBV7-2,TGTGCCAGCAGCACCGGGACAGGGAATCAGCCCCAGCATTTT,CASSTGTGNQPQHF
NA,once,TRBJ2-1,15,TRBV4-2,TGTGCCAGCAGCCGAGGACCCGGCACCTACAATGAGCAGTTCTTC,CASSRGPGTYNEQFF
TRBD2,NA,TRBJ2-3,18,TRBV6-4,TGTGCCAGCCGCAAAGGACTAGCGGGTTGGGCTAGCACAGATACGCAGTATTTT,CASRKGLAGWASTDTQYF
NA,NA,TRBJ2-1,17,TRBV28,TGTGCCAGCAGTCCCTTGGGCAGCCTAAGCTCCTACAATGAGCAGTTCTTC,CASSPLGSLSSYNEQFF
NA,NA,TRBJ2-1,19,TRBV18,TGTGCCAGCTCACCAATTACTAGCGGAGGGGGCTCCTTTACCTATGAGCAGTTCTTC,CASSPITSGGGSFTYEQFF
NA,NA,TRBJ1-5,16,TRBV4-3,TGCGCCAGCAGCCAAGAGGGGGGTCGCGGCAATCAGCCCCAGCATTTT,CASSQEGGRGNQPQHF
TRBD1,NA,TRBJ1-2,15,TRBV7-6,TGTGCCAGCAGCTCCGACCCAGGGGGCGGGTCGGGCTACACCTTC,CASSSDPGGGSGYTF
NA,NA,TRBJ2-3,12,TRBV5-1,TGCGCCAGCAGCTTGGGGGGAAATACGCAGTATTTT,CASSLGGNTQYF
NA,many,TRBJ2-6,16,TRBV9,TGTGCCAGCAGCTCCAGTGGGGGCACTGGGGCCAACGTCCTGACTTTC,CASSSSGGTGANVLTF
NA,NA,TRBJ2-3,16,TRBV4-3,TGCGCCAGCAGCCAAGAGGCCCAGACCCACACAGATACGCAGTATTTT,CASSQEAQTHTDTQYF
NA,NA,TRBJ2-3,14,TRBV4-3,TGCGCCAGCAGCCAAGGGGATCGCACAGATACGCAGTATTTT,CASSQGDRTDTQYF
TRBD2,NA,TRBJ2-3,15,TRBV7-3,TGTGCCAGCAGCTTAACGGGACTAGCCTCAGATACGCAGTATTTT,CASSLTGLASDTQYF
NA,few,TRBJ2-5,16,TRBV9,TGTGCCAGCAGCGTAGCCCCTCAGGCGATGCAAGAGACCCAGTACTTC,CASSVAPQAMQETQYF
NA,NA,TRBJ2-1,14,TRBV27,TGTGCCAGCAGTTCCTACAGGGAGAGTGGTGAGCAGTTCTTC,CASSSYRESGEQFF
NA,NA,TRBJ2-1,15,TRBV10-3,TGTGCCATCAGTGTTTCTGGAGGGAGGAAGGATGAGCAGTTCTTC,CAISVSGGRKDEQFF
NA,NA,TRBJ2-7,17,TRBV21-1,TGTGCCAGCAGCAAGGAAGCAATGCCACAGGGGGCCCACGAGCAGTACTTC,CASSKEAMPQGAHEQYF